This TCR beta chain was sequenced during a study of patients and donors after allogeneic stem cell transplantation. TCRdb used MiXCR to reprocess the RT-PCR reads, holding one entry per CDR3 protein. The table includes roughly 200,000 distinct CDR3 sequences, 38% detected once. In its sample, this clonotype was seen many times. Sequenced: blood, either unsorted or a sorted T cell fraction (not recorded which). The source is a human donor who was either an allogeneic HSCT recipient or a stem cell or donor lymphocyte infusion donor (not recorded which). It is not recorded whose cells these are; they may come from a transplant donor.

The CDR3 region has the DNA TGCGCCAGCAGCTTTCAGGGTCTAAGCAATCAGCCCCAGCATTTT. It specifies CASSFQGLSNQPQHF. The chain employs TRBV4-1 and TRBJ1-5; D is perhaps TRBD1 (5 bases). The length of the CDR3 is 15 residues. The V gene lost 5 bases and the J gene lost 1 base, with 12 bases spanning the gap. CDR1 is MGHRA, CDR2 YSYEKL, per germline.